The rows below give T cell receptor beta chains drawn from one sample of a study of blood T cells in healthy people across ages. MiXCR, applied by TCRdb to the 5' RACE reads, yields one record per CDR3 protein. This sample has about 1.4 million distinct CDR3 sequences, with 59% found just once. The material sequenced was blood. The receptors were gathered from a man between 18 and 29 years old in good health. Both conserved end residues are part of each CDR3. A D gene is named only where the DNA matches it firmly. Only some rows state a clone size, as once, few, many or a class for expanded clones.

TRBD1	once	TRBV5-1	TRBJ1-1	CASSYGQGRMNTEAFF	TGCGCCAGCAGTTACGGACAGGGGCGAATGAACACTGAAGCTTTCTTT
.	.	TRBV27	TRBJ2-5	CASSSDVAQYF	TGTGCCAGCAGTTCGGATGTAGCCCAGTACTTC
TRBD1	.	TRBV14	TRBJ2-1	CASSQNRGSYNEQFF	TGTGCCAGCAGCCAAAACAGGGGGTCCTACAATGAGCAGTTCTTC
TRBD1	.	TRBV6-5	TRBJ1-1	CASSLDRVLNTEAFF	TGTGCCAGCAGCTTGGACAGGGTCTTGAACACTGAAGCTTTCTTT
.	few	TRBV6-2/TRBV6-3	TRBJ2-1	CASSYEGEWLNEQFF	TGTGCCAGCAGTTACGAGGGGGAGTGGTTGAATGAGCAGTTCTTC
.	.	TRBV14	TRBJ2-5	CASSQDLVRETQYF	TGTGCCAGCAGCCAAGATCTGGTGAGGGAGACCCAGTACTTC
.	.	TRBV21-1	TRBJ2-5	CASSKDLTLPKPLMEETQYF	TGTGCCAGCAGCAAAGACCTAACACTCCCTAAGCCCCTAATGGAAGAGACCCAGTACTTC
.	.	TRBV7-2	TRBJ2-7	CASSSLLASGEQYF	TGTGCCAGCAGCTCCTTACTAGCTTCCGGCGAGCAGTACTTC
.	.	TRBV24-1	TRBJ2-6	CATSEYAGAYGANVLTF	TGTGCCACCAGTGAATACGCAGGGGCCTACGGGGCCAACGTCCTGACTTTC
TRBD1	.	TRBV29-1	TRBJ2-1	CSAWDRGQGHNEQFF	TGCAGCGCCTGGGATAGGGGACAGGGGCACAATGAGCAGTTCTTC
.	.	TRBV27	TRBJ2-7	CASSSGLEGGFYEQYF	TGTGCCAGCAGTTCTGGTTTAGAGGGGGGTTTCTACGAGCAGTACTTC